A selection of T cell receptor beta chains follows, all from one sample in a study of identical twins. TCRdb recomputed calls from the 5' RACE reads with MiXCR, one row per CDR3 protein. The table shows about 810,000 distinct CDR3 sequences, with 12% occurring only once. The same data also contributed to another study, on yellow fever vaccine responses in identical twins.

Source material: PBMCs. The receptors come from a woman aged 18-29 years in good health. CDR3s include the opening cysteine and the closing phenylalanine or tryptophan. The D gene is left open where the match is weak. A clone size is listed for some rows: how often the clone was seen (once, few, many), or a class if it is expanded.

size,V,D,J,CDR3,DNA
NA,TRBV12-3/TRBV12-4,TRBD1,TRBJ1-1,CASSNRDSSNTEAFF,TGTGCCAGCAGTAACCGGGACAGCTCGAACACTGAAGCTTTCTTT
NA,TRBV12-3/TRBV12-4,TRBD2,TRBJ2-1,CASTGTSGRASSYNEQFF,TGTGCCAGCACCGGGACTAGCGGGAGGGCCTCCTCCTACAATGAGCAGTTCTTC
many,TRBV5-1,NA,TRBJ2-1,CASSLGGHEQFF,TGCGCCAGCAGCTTAGGGGGGCATGAGCAGTTCTTC
many,TRBV29-1,NA,TRBJ1-2,CSVDSGRYGYTF,TGCAGCGTTGATTCCGGACGCTATGGCTACACCTTC
NA,TRBV3-1,TRBD2,TRBJ2-7,CASSRLKGLAGVSYEQYF,TGTGCCAGCAGCCGCCTCAAGGGACTAGCGGGAGTCAGCTACGAGCAGTACTTC
many,TRBV12-3/TRBV12-4,NA,TRBJ1-1,CASSEQGGVTEAFF,TGTGCCAGCAGTGAACAGGGAGGCGTGACTGAAGCTTTCTTT
few,TRBV7-9,NA,TRBJ2-3,CASSLFESLHTDTQYF,TGTGCCAGCAGCTTATTCGAAAGCCTCCACACAGATACGCAGTATTTT
few,TRBV9,NA,TRBJ2-1,CASSGGGRASDYNEQFF,TGTGCCAGCAGCGGAGGGGGTAGGGCGTCCGATTACAATGAGCAGTTCTTC
NA,TRBV2,TRBD2,TRBJ2-2,CASSGPAGESGELFF,TGTGCCAGCAGTGGACCAGCGGGAGAATCCGGGGAGCTGTTTTTT
NA,TRBV7-8,TRBD1,TRBJ1-4,CASSSGQGAALVEKLFF,TGTGCCAGCAGCTCCGGACAGGGGGCGGCATTGGTTGAAAAACTGTTTTTT
NA,TRBV10-3,NA,TRBJ2-2,CAIWGGRNTGELFF,TGTGCCATTTGGGGCGGGCGGAACACCGGGGAGCTGTTTTTT
NA,TRBV20-1,NA,TRBJ1-1,CSAPPWGRVTEAFF,TGCAGTGCCCCCCCGTGGGGGAGGGTGACTGAAGCTTTCTTT
NA,TRBV28,NA,TRBJ1-5,CASSLGPPDQPQHF,TGTGCCAGCAGTTTAGGACCGCCGGATCAGCCCCAGCATTTT
NA,TRBV20-1,NA,TRBJ2-1,CSARDPAPPSNEQFF,TGCAGTGCTAGAGATCCCGCCCCCCCCTCCAATGAGCAGTTCTTC
few,TRBV6-2/TRBV6-3,TRBD2,TRBJ2-7,CASRGTSGRVNEQYF,TGTGCCAGCAGGGGGACTAGCGGGAGGGTCAACGAGCAGTACTTC
many,TRBV7-9,TRBD1,TRBJ1-1,CASSRGDRENTEAFF,TGTGCCAGCAGCAGAGGGGACAGGGAGAACACTGAAGCTTTCTTT
NA,TRBV3-1,NA,TRBJ1-2,CASSQDGGANYGYTF,TGTGCCAGCAGCCAAGATGGGGGAGCTAACTATGGCTACACCTTC
NA,TRBV7-9,TRBD1,TRBJ2-2,CASSPGTGPNTGELFF,TGTGCCAGCAGCCCCGGGACAGGTCCCAACACCGGGGAGCTGTTTTTT
few,TRBV6-5,TRBD1,TRBJ1-2,CASSYKGQGSHGYGYTF,TGTGCCAGCAGTTACAAGGGACAGGGGTCCCACGGCTATGGCTACACCTTC
NA,TRBV28,NA,TRBJ2-2,CASNIIGAGAGELFF,TGTGCCAGCAATATCATCGGAGCCGGTGCCGGGGAGCTGTTTTTT
NA,TRBV18,TRBD2,TRBJ2-5,CASSPQRAGGPETQYF,TGTGCCAGCTCACCACAACGAGCGGGGGGACCGGAGACCCAGTACTTC
NA,TRBV18,TRBD2,TRBJ2-3,CASSPPGLAGRNTQYF,TGTGCCAGCTCACCACCGGGACTAGCGGGAAGGAATACGCAGTATTTT
NA,TRBV20-1,NA,TRBJ1-5,CSAREQGNQPQHF,TGCAGTGCTAGAGAGCAAGGGAATCAGCCCCAGCATTTT
many,TRBV12-3/TRBV12-4,NA,TRBJ1-5,CASSYDRRSNQPQHF,TGTGCCAGCAGTTACGACAGGCGCTCCAATCAGCCCCAGCATTTT
NA,TRBV11-2,NA,TRBJ2-1,CASSLDSTQGGWTYNEQFF,TGTGCCAGCAGCTTAGATTCAACGCAGGGGGGATGGACTTACAATGAGCAGTTCTTC
many,TRBV5-5,NA,TRBJ2-2,CASSLGISGELFF,TGTGCCAGCAGCTTGGGGATCTCCGGGGAGCTGTTTTTT
once,TRBV29-1,NA,TRBJ2-3,CITENWDTQYF,TGCATCACTGAAAACTGGGATACGCAGTATTTT
NA,TRBV20-1,NA,TRBJ1-1,CSASGLGGTEAFF,TGCAGTGCTAGTGGGCTTGGCGGCACTGAAGCTTTCTTT
NA,TRBV3-1,NA,TRBJ2-2,CASSARPTGNTGELFF,TGTGCCAGCAGCGCCAGACCAACCGGGAACACCGGGGAGCTGTTTTTT
few,TRBV9,NA,TRBJ2-2,CASSVEYRVSNTGELFF,TGTGCCAGCAGCGTAGAATACAGGGTATCGAACACCGGGGAGCTGTTTTTT
few,TRBV4-1,NA,TRBJ1-1,CASSQDGQVVAFF,TGCGCCAGCAGCCAAGATGGGCAGGTTGTAGCTTTCTTT
many,TRBV12-3/TRBV12-4,NA,TRBJ2-5,CASSTGTARSGWTQYF,TGTGCCAGCAGTACCGGGACTGCGCGTTCGGGGTGGACCCAGTACTTC
few,TRBV28,TRBD1,TRBJ2-5,CASSLYGQEETQYF,TGTGCCAGCAGTTTATACGGACAGGAAGAGACCCAGTACTTC
few,TRBV10-2,NA,TRBJ2-3,CASRFAGLDTQYF,TGCGCCAGCAGGTTTGCCGGGTTAGATACGCAGTATTTT
few,TRBV11-2,NA,TRBJ2-1,CASSKQNYEQFF,TGTGCCAGCAGCAAACAGAACTATGAGCAGTTCTTC
few,TRBV2,TRBD1,TRBJ1-3,CASSQQGTSGNTIYF,TGTGCCAGCAGCCAACAGGGGACCTCTGGAAACACCATATATTTT
few,TRBV5-1,TRBD2,TRBJ2-2,CASSPLGVAGSTGELFF,TGCGCCAGCAGCCCCTTAGGAGTAGCGGGAAGCACCGGGGAGCTGTTTTTT
many,TRBV2,NA,TRBJ1-5,CASSVSNQPQHF,TGTGCCAGCAGTGTTAGCAATCAGCCCCAGCATTTT
NA,TRBV10-3,NA,TRBJ2-1,CAISDRDYNEQFF,TGTGCCATCAGTGACAGGGACTACAATGAGCAGTTCTTC
NA,TRBV29-1,TRBD1,TRBJ2-3,CSAAPDRRPDTQYF,TGCAGCGCCGCTCCGGACAGGCGGCCAGATACGCAGTATTTT
few,TRBV6-1,NA,TRBJ2-6,CASTSSSSRLTGANVLTF,TGTGCCAGCACCTCATCGTCGTCCAGGCTGACTGGGGCCAACGTCCTGACTTTC
NA,TRBV10-2,NA,TRBJ2-5,CASSESLLTKETQYF,TGCGCCAGCAGTGAGTCGTTACTAACGAAAGAGACCCAGTACTTC
few,TRBV6-5,TRBD1,TRBJ2-7,CASSYQGDNSYEQYF,TGTGCCAGCAGTTACCAGGGGGACAACTCCTACGAGCAGTACTTC
many,TRBV12-3/TRBV12-4,NA,TRBJ1-1,CASSLLNTEAFF,TGTGCCAGCAGCCTACTTAACACTGAAGCTTTCTTT
NA,TRBV19,TRBD2,TRBJ2-1,CASSIDSGRYNEQFF,TGTGCCAGTAGTATTGATAGCGGGCGCTACAATGAGCAGTTCTTC
few,TRBV7-2,NA,TRBJ2-1,CASSLESWRNEQFF,TGTGCCAGCAGCTTAGAGAGCTGGAGGAATGAGCAGTTCTTC
NA,TRBV5-1,NA,TRBJ2-6,CASSSFGNSGANVLTF,TGCGCCAGCAGCTCCTTTGGTAACTCTGGGGCCAACGTCCTGACTTTC
few,TRBV20-1,NA,TRBJ2-3,CSAPRGNTDTQYF,TGCAGTGCCCCGAGGGGGAACACAGATACGCAGTATTTT
few,TRBV5-6,TRBD2,TRBJ2-7,CASSLGATSAGYEQYF,TGTGCCAGCAGCTTGGGGGCCACTAGCGCCGGCTACGAGCAGTACTTC
NA,TRBV20-1,NA,TRBJ2-7,CSASDYGQGYEQYF,TGCAGTGCTAGCGATTATGGTCAGGGGTACGAGCAGTACTTC
few,TRBV20-1,NA,TRBJ1-2,CSTHRSGGQGGSNYGYTF,TGCAGTACTCATCGGTCGGGGGGGCAAGGAGGGTCTAACTATGGCTACACCTTC
NA,TRBV5-8,TRBD2,TRBJ2-1,CASSSRLAGGRSYNEQFF,TGTGCCAGCAGCTCGAGACTAGCGGGAGGGCGTTCCTACAATGAGCAGTTCTTC
NA,TRBV10-2,NA,TRBJ1-5,CASSEATGINQPQHF,TGCGCCAGCAGTGAGGCTACAGGGATCAATCAGCCCCAGCATTTT
few,TRBV6-1,TRBD1,TRBJ1-4,CASSDLMGTGLATNEKLFF,TGTGCCAGCAGTGATTTGATGGGGACAGGCCTTGCAACTAATGAAAAACTGTTTTTT
NA,TRBV12-3/TRBV12-4,NA,TRBJ1-5,CASSRTHSNQPQHF,TGTGCCAGCAGTCGAACACATAGCAATCAGCCCCAGCATTTT